Below, 21 T cell receptor beta chains from the same sample are listed, as sequenced in a study of blood T cells in healthy people across ages. A J-beta primer mix and a sample-barcoded 5' primer were used in a second PCR of roughly 7 to 12 cycles. TCRdb recomputed calls from the 5' RACE reads with MiXCR, one row per CDR3 protein. The sample carries a few hundred thousand distinct CDR3 sequences, roughly a quarter recorded once. The same specimen was also included in a second study, on T cells of mothers and their children.

Sequencing was carried out using blood. Source of these receptors: a boy younger than 10 in good health.

With respect to this clonotype: A read error may account for a junction end that differs from germline. J is TRBJ1-2 and V is TRBV4-3; D is undetermined. CDR3 length equals 14 residues. Germline CDR1 and CDR2: LGHNA and YSLEER. In DNA form, the CDR3 reads TGCGCCAGCAGCCAAGGAGGAAGCTCCTATGGCTACCCCTTC. Translated: CASSQGGSSYGYPF.

This clonotype appeared a few times. The V and J genes are TRBV7-2 and TRBJ2-1, with TRBD2 matching over 7 bases. The CDR3 runs 15 residues. The V segment lost 1 base and the J segment 4 bases; nucleotides outside the gene matches: 4. Per germline, CDR1 SGHTA and CDR2 FQGNSA. CDR3 protein: CASSLEAGKYNEQFF. Written as DNA, the CDR3 is TGTGCCAGCAGCTTAGAAGCGGGAAAATACAATGAGCAGTTCTTC.

This clonotype was seen a handful of times. The chain couples TRBV15 to TRBJ2-5; a possible D gene is TRBD2 (6 bases). The germline V and J ends were trimmed by 0 bases and 5 bases, with 10 bases remaining between them. The length of the CDR3 is 14 residues. The germline V gene encodes CDR1 LNHNV and CDR2 YYDKDF (reference sequence). CDR3 nucleotides: TGTGCCACCAGCAGAGATTGGCGGGGCGAGACCCAGTACTTC. Amino acid sequence: CATSRDWRGETQYF.

With respect to this clonotype: With a much larger clone just one base away, this may be a read error. The CDR3 DNA reads TGTGCCAGCAGTTTAGAGTCCGTGACAGGGGGCCAAGAGACCCAGTGCTTC. It is translated as CASSLESVTGGQETQCF. The chain recombines TRBV12-3 or TRBV12-4 with TRBJ2-5; 10 positions match TRBD1. The length of the CDR3 is 17 residues.

The chain combines TRBV19 with TRBJ2-1; 7 bases align to TRBD2. V was pared by 3 bases and J by 10 bases, with 9 bases of the junction left unmatched. The CDR3 covers 14 residues. The V gene's germline CDR1 is LNHDA and CDR2 SQIVND (reference sequence). The CDR3 loop reads CASSIRAGVREQFF. The CDR3 coding sequence is TGTGCCAGTAGTATCCGGGCGGGAGTAAGGGAGCAGTTCTTC.

This clonotype was counted between two and nine times. J is TRBJ2-5 and V is TRBV7-9; weak D call: TRBD1 (6 bases). The DNA end is a closer match to TRBJ2-7, so the J assignment may be wrong. Germline CDR1 SEHNR, CDR2 FQNEAQ (reference sequence). The CDR3 spans 16 residues. The CDR3 protein is CASSLAPSRGPYEQYF. CDR3 sequence (DNA): TGTGCCAGCAGCTTAGCGCCAAGCAGGGGTCCCTACGAGCAGTACTTC.

The chain uses TRBV5-1 and TRBJ1-1; 7 nucleotides align to TRBD1. V was clipped by 4 bases and J by 3 bases; unmatched bases: 12. The CDR3 runs 16 residues. CDR1 and CDR2 from the germline V gene are SGHRS and YFSETQ. CDR3 sequence: CASSPRIDRVHTEAFF. In DNA, the CDR3 is TGCGCCAGCAGCCCCCGGATCGACAGGGTTCACACTGAAGCTTTCTTT.

DNA of the CDR3: TGCGCCAGCAGCCTTATCAGAGGGAGCTCCTACGAGCAGTACTTC. Residues: CASSLIRGSSYEQYF. This rearrangement joins TRBV4-3 to TRBJ2-7; D is possibly TRBD2 (5 bases). CDR3 length: 15 amino acids. V lost 4 bases and J lost 0, with 13 bases in between. Germline V CDR1 and CDR2: LGHNA, YSLEER.

The chain carries TRBV7-2 and TRBJ2-5; 13 bases are a match to TRBD2. Germline CDR1 and CDR2: SGHTA and FQGNSA. V gave up 1 base and J gave up 5 bases; unmatched junction bases: 7. The CDR3 is 17 amino acids. Written as DNA, the CDR3 is TGTGCCAGCAGCTTAGATGGACTAGCGGGAGTGAGGGAGACCCAGTACTTC. Its translation: CASSLDGLAGVRETQYF.

This chain connects TRBV6-6 to TRBJ1-1; 12 nucleotides line up with TRBD1. The J segment lost 1 base and the V segment lost 2 bases, leaving 8 bases of the junction unmatched. The CDR3 consists of 18 residues. CDR1 and CDR2 (germline): MNHNY, SVGAGI (reference sequence). The CDR3 bases are TGTGCCAGCAGTTACGGGGGACAGGGGGCGAGGGGGAACACTGAAGCTTTCTTT. Translation gives CASSYGGQGARGNTEAFF.

V is TRBV3-1 and J is TRBJ1-2; weak D call: TRBD1 (6 bases). CDR3 length equals 16 residues. V gave up 4 bases and J gave up 5 bases, with 20 bases separating them. Germline-derived CDR1 and CDR2 are LGHDT and YNNKEL (reference sequence). CDR3 sequence: CASSPTRQALMYGYTF. The CDR3 bases are TGTGCCAGCAGCCCAACAAGACAGGCCCTTATGTATGGCTACACCTTC.

The V gene is TRBV15, the J gene TRBJ2-4; 10 bases are a match to TRBD2. The length of the CDR3 is 20 residues. Trimming removed 1 base from V and 0 bases from J; junction bases left unmatched: 12. The germline V gene encodes CDR1 LNHNV and CDR2 YYDKDF (reference sequence). CDR3 in amino acids: CATSRARAGGPHLAKNIQYF. In DNA, the CDR3 is TGTGCCACCAGCAGAGCGAGAGCGGGAGGGCCCCATCTAGCCAAAAACATTCAGTACTTC.

The chain joins TRBV12-3 or TRBV12-4 to TRBJ2-2; TRBD1 might be the D (5 bases). This CDR3 region has 17 residues. Trimming took off 0 bases at V and 1 base at J, with 12 bases between the two ends. The CDR3 DNA follows: TGTGCCAGCAGTTTAGCGTGGATCAGGGAGAACACCGGGGAGCTGTTTTTT. Translation gives CASSLAWIRENTGELFF.

The CDR3, as DNA: TGTGCCAGCAGCTTAGGGAAGGGACAGGGGGCAAAAGGCTACACCTTC. This codes for CASSLGKGQGAKGYTF. The chain is built from TRBV11-2 and TRBJ1-2; 12 bases match TRBD1. V shed 1 base and J 8 bases; nucleotides not matched to a gene: 8. The CDR3 has 16 amino acids. The germline CDR1 and CDR2 sequences are SGHAT and FQNNGV. Combining the CDR3 with reference TRBV11-2 and TRBJ1-2 gives the whole variable domain EAGVAQSPRYKIIEKRQSVAFWCNPISGHATLYWYQQILGQGPKLLIQFQNNGVVDDSQLPKDRFSAERLKGVDSTLKIQPAKLEDSAVYLCASSLGKGQGAKGYTFGSGTRLTVV.

The sample holds a few counts of this clonotype. The rearrangement links TRBV4-3 to TRBJ1-1, with TRBD1 as a possible D gene (5 bases). Deletions cut 0 bases from V and 6 bases from J, with 14 bases between. Germline V gene data show CDR1 as LGHNA and CDR2 as YSLEER. The CDR3 covers 15 residues. The CDR3 sequence: CASSQDILQGSEAFF. The CDR3 region has the DNA TGCGCCAGCAGCCAAGACATTCTCCAGGGTTCTGAAGCTTTCTTT.

Regarding this clonotype: The germline gene is not matched at one end of the junction; a read error may be the cause. This rearrangement joins TRBV7-2 to TRBJ2-7; a possible D gene is TRBD1 (6 bases). Germline V gives CDR1 SGHTA, CDR2 FQGNSA. The CDR3 contains 13 residues. For the CDR3, the DNA is TGTGCCGGCAGCCCGGGACATGCCTACGAGCAGTACTTC. Amino acid sequence: CAGSPGHAYEQYF.

CDR3 amino acids: CASSLDLLAGAQYF. In DNA, the CDR3 is TGTGCCAGCAGTTTAGATCTGCTAGCGGGAGCCCAGTACTTC. The chain uses TRBV12-3 or TRBV12-4 and TRBJ2-5, with 10 positions matching TRBD2. This CDR3 region has 14 residues. J lost 9 bases, V lost 1 base, and 5 bases had no gene match.

This clonotype came up a few times. V gene TRBV28 combines with J gene TRBJ2-3; no clear D gene. This CDR3 has 12 residues. Germline V gives CDR1 MDHEN, CDR2 SYDVKM. Trimming removed 7 bases at V and 5 bases at J, with 10 bases between. The CDR3: CASNQIVDTQYF. In DNA form, the CDR3 reads TGTGCCAGCAATCAGATTGTAGATACGCAGTATTTT. Full variable domain (outside the CDR3, taken from reference TRBV28 and TRBJ2-3): DVKVTQSSRYLVKRTGEKVFLECVQDMDHENMFWYRQDPGLGLRLIYFSYDVKMKEKGDIPEGYSVSREKKERFSLILESASTNQTSMYLCASNQIVDTQYFGPGTRLTVL.

The rearrangement uses TRBV5-1 and TRBJ2-2, with 7 bases lining up with TRBD2. CDR3 size: 15 residues. The V gene's germline CDR1 is SGHRS and CDR2 YFSETQ. Trimming took 5 bases from V and 0 from J; bases not matched to a gene: 4. The CDR3 is CASRASGANTGELFF. The CDR3, as DNA: TGCGCCAGCAGGGCTAGCGGAGCGAACACCGGGGAGCTGTTTTTT.

The rearrangement uses TRBV21-1 and TRBJ2-7. TRBV21-1 is labeled a pseudogene. The CDR3 is 14 residues long. The CDR3 DNA reads TGTGCCAGCAGCAATTCAGTTTTGTCCTACGAGCAGTACTTC. Translating gives CASSNSVLSYEQYF.

The sample holds a few counts of this clonotype. The V call is TRBV6-6, the J call TRBJ1-2; no clear D. Trimming shortened V by 6 bases and J by 1 base, and 9 bases separated the two germline ends. This CDR3 has 13 residues. Germline CDR1 reads MNHNY; CDR2 reads SVGAGI (reference sequence). CDR3 region: CASRNSDNYGYTF. CDR3 bases: TGTGCCAGCAGAAACAGCGATAACTATGGCTACACCTTC.